These 23 T cell receptor beta chains were all obtained from the same sample, sequenced in a study of cytomegalovirus exposure and HLA in healthy donors. PCR amplification relied on 60 Vbeta primers (plus 13 Jbeta primers). This table comes from immunoSEQ multiplex PCR, and its TCRdb copy is limited to in-frame clones, with some not included. This sample carries around 120,000 clones, 65% to 80% of them seen once, and the ten largest clones take roughly 2.5%. Material for sequencing was PBMCs. Receptors were obtained from a middle-aged woman in good health and CMV-seropositive.

The chain recombines TRBV6-4 with TRBJ1-1; D is uncertain. The germline V gene encodes CDR1 MRHNA and CDR2 SNTAGT. The CDR3 is 14 amino acids. Trimming took off 0 bases at V and 4 bases at J, with 9 bases between the two ends. DNA for the CDR3: TGTGCCAGCAGTGACTCGAACCGGGGCACTGAAGCTTTCTTT. Translated: CASSDSNRGTEAFF.

This chain connects TRBV29-1 to TRBJ1-2; D remains ambiguous. The germline V and J ends were trimmed by 7 bases and 0 bases, with 9 bases remaining between them. Germline CDR1 and CDR2: SQVTM and ANQGSEA. CDR3 length equals 12 residues. The CDR3 sequence: CSAVGANYGYTF. The DNA of the CDR3 is TGCAGCGCCGTCGGAGCTAACTATGGCTACACCTTC.

J is TRBJ1-1 and V is TRBV18; 7 bases agree with TRBD1. Per the germline V gene, CDR1 is KGHSH and CDR2 is LQKENI. The CDR3 spans 13 residues. The junction had 8 bases not matched to a gene; V was cut back by 10 bases and J by 3 bases. CDR3 sequence (DNA): TGTGCCACCAACAGGGGATCCGACACTGAAGCTTTCTTT. This codes for CATNRGSDTEAFF.

This chain joins TRBV11-2 and TRBJ2-5, with a weak D call TRBD1 (6 bases). Trimming took off 0 bases at V and 2 bases at J, with 10 bases between the two ends. This CDR3 region has 15 residues. In germline, CDR1 is SGHAT, CDR2 FQNNGV. The CDR3 sequence is CASSLDGQSQETQYF. The CDR3 DNA follows: TGTGCCAGCAGCTTAGACGGACAGTCTCAAGAGACCCAGTACTTC.

The chain links TRBV5-1 to TRBJ2-7; 14 bases map to TRBD2. In germline, CDR1 is SGHRS, CDR2 YFSETQ. This CDR3 region has 15 residues. With V trimmed by 4 bases and J by 7 bases, 7 bases remained unmatched. The CDR3 nucleotides read TGCGCCAGCAGCCAAGGGACTAGCGGGAGTGGGGAGCAGTACTTC. It codes for CASSQGTSGSGEQYF.

The chain carries TRBV7-9 and TRBJ1-6, with 9 bases matching TRBD1. After removal of 5 bases from V and 7 bases from J, the junction contained 3 bases not matched to a gene. The germline V gene has CDR1 SEHNR and CDR2 FQNEAQ (reference sequence). CDR3 length: 14 amino acids. CDR3 sequence (DNA): TGTGCCAGCAGCCTGGACAGGGGCAATTCACCCCTCCACTTT. Translated: CASSLDRGNSPLHF.

V usage is TRBV7-3 and J usage is TRBJ2-5, with TRBD1 identical over 7 bases. The CDR3 runs 16 residues. Trimming cost V 5 bases and J 5 bases; bases outside gene matches: 14. Germline V CDR1 and CDR2: SGHTA, FQGTGA. This chain's CDR3 is CASSPRGQTDGETQYF. As DNA, the CDR3 is TGTGCCAGCAGCCCTAGGGGACAGACGGACGGGGAGACCCAGTACTTC. The complete variable domain, with remaining parts taken from reference TRBV7-3 and TRBJ2-5, reads GAGVSQTPSNKVTEKGKYVELRCDPISGHTALYWYRQSLGQGPEFLIYFQGTGAADDSGLPNDRFFAVRPEGSVSTLKIQRTERGDSAVYLCASSPRGQTDGETQYFGPGTRLLVL.

This clone was recorded once. This chain uses TRBV7-2 with TRBJ2-3; 8 nucleotides align to TRBD2. Germline V gene lookup returns CDR1 SGHTA and CDR2 FQGNSA. V shed 5 bases and J 1 base; nucleotides not matched to a gene: 8. This CDR3 contains 16 residues. The chain's CDR3 is CASSVGSGARTDTQYF. The CDR3 DNA is TGTGCCAGCAGCGTAGGTAGCGGGGCGCGCACAGATACGCAGTATTTT.

V and J are TRBV2 and TRBJ2-7; D might be TRBD1 (6 bases). Germline CDR1 and CDR2: SNHLY and FYNNEI. The CDR3 is made up of 14 amino acids. The germline V and J ends were trimmed by 5 bases and 3 bases, with 14 bases remaining between them. The DNA of the CDR3 is TGTGCCAGCAGTCCCGGGACACTTATCTACGAGCAGTACTTC. Protein product: CASSPGTLIYEQYF.

This clone was detected once. This rearrangement joins TRBV9 to TRBJ2-1, with no clear D. Germline V gene lookup returns CDR1 SGDLS and CDR2 YYNGEE. V lost 0 bases to trimming and J lost 6 bases, with 7 bases between them. The CDR3 spans 13 residues. The CDR3 reads CASSVEPGNEQFF. In nucleotides, the CDR3 is TGTGCCAGCAGCGTAGAGCCTGGCAATGAGCAGTTCTTC. The whole variable domain, remainder taken from reference TRBV9 and TRBJ2-1, is DSGVTQTPKHLITATGQRVTLRCSPRSGDLSVYWYQQSLDQGLQFLIQYYNGEERAKGNILERFSAQQFPDLHSELNLSSLELGDSALYFCASSVEPGNEQFFGPGTRLTVL.

V and J are TRBV6-5 and TRBJ2-1; no clear D gene. CDR1 and CDR2 (germline): MNHEY, SVGAGI. The length of the CDR3 is 13 residues. Trimming took 5 bases from V and 7 from J, leaving 12 bases between them. Written as DNA, the CDR3 is TGTGCCAGCAGTCCCTTTTCGCGGAATGAGCAGTTCTTC. This translates into CASSPFSRNEQFF.

The rearrangement uses TRBV10-3 and TRBJ2-5; D may be TRBD1 (6 bases). The DNA end lines up better with TRBJ2-7; the J call may be wrong. CDR1 and CDR2 from the germline V gene are ENHRY and SYGVKD. CDR3 length: 15 amino acids. The CDR3 spells CAISDTPGHVYEQYF. As DNA, the CDR3 is TGTGCCATCAGTGACACCCCGGGACACGTGTACGAGCAGTACTTC.

The chain recombines TRBV6-5 with TRBJ2-3; 9 bases align to TRBD1. This CDR3 spans 15 amino acids. V lost 2 bases to trimming and J lost 5 bases; unmatched junction nucleotides: 5. Germline V gene data show CDR1 as MNHEY and CDR2 as SVGAGI. The CDR3 sequence is CASSYNRGPGDTQYF. DNA for the CDR3: TGTGCCAGCAGTTACAACAGGGGGCCCGGAGATACGCAGTATTTT.

The chain joins TRBV7-3 to TRBJ2-1, with D maybe TRBD2 (7 bases). This CDR3 is built from 18 residues. V lost 0 bases and J 9 bases, leaving 24 bases between the germline ends. Germline CDR1 and CDR2: SGHTA and FQGTGA. The chain's CDR3 is CASSLTPPGRGGQGEQFF. DNA for the CDR3: TGTGCCAGCAGCTTAACGCCCCCTGGTAGGGGGGGGCAGGGTGAGCAGTTCTTC.

The V call is TRBV14, the J call TRBJ2-2; D is unresolved. Trimming took off 3 bases at V and 1 base at J, with 6 bases between the two ends. In germline, CDR1 is SGHDN, CDR2 FVKESK. This CDR3 is 14 amino acids long. The CDR3 protein is CASSHLLNTGELFF. Here the CDR3 DNA reads TGTGCCAGCAGCCACCTCTTGAACACCGGGGAGCTGTTTTTT.

This clone was observed a handful of times. The chain joins TRBV19 to TRBJ2-5, with 9 bases that match TRBD1. The germline V gene has CDR1 LNHDA and CDR2 SQIVND (reference sequence). V lost 6 bases, J lost 1 base, and 6 bases stayed unmatched. The CDR3 consists of 15 residues. The CDR3 DNA is TGTGCCAGTAGCCGGGACAGGGCCATCCAAGAGACCCAGTACTTC. It yields the protein CASSRDRAIQETQYF.

This clone appeared a single time. The V and J genes are TRBV5-6 and TRBJ2-1; 7 bases are a match to TRBD2. Germline CDR1 reads SGHDT; CDR2 reads YYEEEE. The CDR3 loop spans 15 amino acids. V trimming: 0 bases; J trimming: 6 bases; junction bases outside the gene matches: 6. As DNA, the CDR3 is TGTGCCAGCAGCTTGGGCGGGAGTTTGACCAATGAGCAGTTCTTC. This sequence encodes CASSLGGSLTNEQFF.

With respect to this clone: A read error may produce the germline difference seen at one junction end. The J gene is TRBJ2-7, the V gene TRBV30, with 7 bases that match TRBD2. CDR3 length: 14 amino acids. Germline CDR1 reads GTSNPN; CDR2 reads SVGIG (reference sequence). CDR3 DNA sequence: TGTGCCTGGACCTACGGGGGGAGCTCCGACGAGCAGTACTTC. Translating gives CAWTYGGSSDEQYF.

This clone showed up just once. V usage is TRBV7-9 and J usage is TRBJ2-7, with 7 bases identical to TRBD1. The junction had 6 bases not matched to a gene; V was cut back by 5 bases and J by 2 bases. Germline V CDR1 and CDR2: SEHNR, FQNEAQ (reference sequence). The CDR3 is 14 amino acids. The CDR3 coding sequence is TGTGCCAGCAGCACTCAGACAGGGACCTACGAGCAGTACTTC. This gives the protein CASSTQTGTYEQYF. Looking up the rest from reference TRBV7-9 and TRBJ2-7 gives the full variable domain: DTGVSQNPRHKITKRGQNVTFRCDPISEHNRLYWYRQTLGQGPEFLTYFQNEAQLEKSRLLSDRFSAERPKGSFSTLEIQRTEQGDSAMYLCASSTQTGTYEQYFGPGTRLTVT.

The rearrangement joins TRBV6-5 to TRBJ1-1; D perhaps matches TRBD1 (6 bases). The CDR3 is 14 residues long. CDR1 is MNHEY, CDR2 SVGAGI, per germline. V was pared by 6 bases and J by 2 bases, with 13 bases between. The CDR3 nucleotides are TGTGCCAGCAGCGAAGACAGGATAAACACTGAAGCTTTCTTT. Translated: CASSEDRINTEAFF.

In this sample, this clone turned up a few times. The chain carries TRBV11-2 and TRBJ2-7; 8 bases are a match to TRBD2. The germline V gene encodes CDR1 SGHAT and CDR2 FQNNGV. CDR3 size: 15 residues. The V gene end was trimmed by 5 bases and the J gene end by 2 bases; junction bases not matched to a gene: 8. CDR3 in amino acids: CASSPGLADTYEQYF. The CDR3 bases are TGTGCCAGCAGCCCAGGACTAGCTGATACCTACGAGCAGTACTTC.

As to this clone: In the same sample, other DNA sequences code for this CDR3. The rearrangement uses TRBV30 and TRBJ1-1, with a possible D match to TRBD1 (6 bases). Germline V CDR1 and CDR2: GTSNPN, SVGIG (reference sequence). The CDR3 runs to 13 residues. V lost 8 bases to trimming and J lost 2 bases, with 15 bases between them. The CDR3 DNA is TGTGCCGGCTACAGGGCCCCCAACACTGAAGCTTTCTTT. Its translation is CAGYRAPNTEAFF. The full variable domain, rest sourced from reference TRBV30 and TRBJ1-1, is SQTIHQWPATLVQPVGSPLSLECTVEGTSNPNLYWYRQAAGRGLQLLFYSVGIGQISSEVPQNLSASRPQDRQFILSSKKLLLSDSGFYLCAGYRAPNTEAFFGQGTRLTVV.

This clone appeared a few times. The rearrangement links TRBV18 to TRBJ2-2; a weak D match, TRBD2 (6 bases). CDR3 length equals 15 residues. Per the germline V gene, CDR1 is KGHSH and CDR2 is LQKENI. V lost 6 bases and J lost 2, with 13 bases in between. In DNA, the CDR3 is TGTGCCAGCTCGGCGGGACTCGTTAACACCGGGGAGCTGTTTTTT. Translation: CASSAGLVNTGELFF.